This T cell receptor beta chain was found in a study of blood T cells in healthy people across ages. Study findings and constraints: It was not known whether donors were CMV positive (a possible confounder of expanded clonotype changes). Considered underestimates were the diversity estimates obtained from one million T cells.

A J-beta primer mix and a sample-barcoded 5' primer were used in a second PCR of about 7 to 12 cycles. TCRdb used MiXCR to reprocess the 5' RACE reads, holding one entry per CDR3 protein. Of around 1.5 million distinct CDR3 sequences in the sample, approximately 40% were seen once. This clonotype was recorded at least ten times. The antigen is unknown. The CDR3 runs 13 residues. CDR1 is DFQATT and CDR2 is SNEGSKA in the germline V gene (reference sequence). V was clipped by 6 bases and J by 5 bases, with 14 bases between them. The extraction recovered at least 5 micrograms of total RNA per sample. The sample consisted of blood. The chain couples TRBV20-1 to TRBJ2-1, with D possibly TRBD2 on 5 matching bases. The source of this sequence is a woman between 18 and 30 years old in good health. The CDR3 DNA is TGCAGTGCCCGAGGGCCCCCAAACAATGAGCAGTTCTTC. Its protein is CSARGPPNNEQFF.